This is a list of T cell receptor beta chains from one sample in a study of blood T cells in healthy people across ages. Each CDR3 protein gets one entry after TCRdb re-called the 5' RACE reads with MiXCR. The table shows more than 1,400,000 distinct CDR3 sequences, with about 40% occurring only once. Input material: blood. These receptor sequences come from a young woman in good health. Each CDR3 is given with its conserved first and last residue. The order of the fields is J gene, CDR3 length, clone size, D gene, V gene, CDR3 protein, CDR3 DNA. A D gene is named only where the DNA matches it firmly. Only part of the rows carry a size: once, few, many, or a class if the clone is expanded.

>TRBJ2-3|18|.|.|TRBV20-1
CSARSPPSGEVGRDTQYF
TGCAGTGCTAGATCCCCCCCCTCGGGGGAGGTAGGGAGAGATACGCAGTATTTT
>TRBJ2-1|16|few|.|TRBV6-6
CASSPSARRPDNEQFF
TGTGCCAGCAGTCCGAGCGCTCGACGGCCTGACAATGAGCAGTTCTTC
>TRBJ2-3|13|few|.|TRBV14
CASSPEEGRTQYF
TGTGCCAGCAGCCCCGAAGAGGGACGGACGCAGTATTTT
>TRBJ2-1|16|few|.|TRBV28
CASSLNPPDSYNEQFF
TGTGCCAGCAGTTTAAACCCGCCGGACTCCTACAATGAGCAGTTCTTC
>TRBJ1-1|13|once|.|TRBV30
CVWSVQTNTEAFF
TGTGTCTGGAGTGTTCAGACTAACACTGAAGCTTTCTTT
>TRBJ1-5|15|.|TRBD1|TRBV5-1
CASSVTGGSNQPQHF
TGCGCCAGCAGCGTGACAGGGGGGAGCAATCAGCCCCAGCATTTT
>TRBJ1-2|12|.|.|TRBV4-1
CASSQMAGGYTF
TGCGCCAGCAGCCAAATGGCCGGTGGCTACACCTTC
>TRBJ2-5|15|.|.|TRBV6-1
CASTGRAGLQETQYF
TGTGCCAGCACAGGAAGGGCGGGGTTACAAGAGACCCAGTACTTC
>TRBJ2-7|13|few|.|TRBV12-3/TRBV12-4
CASSWQGRYEQYF
TGTGCCAGCTCTTGGCAGGGTAGATACGAGCAGTACTTC
>TRBJ1-5|13|.|.|TRBV7-2
CASSQVGGSAQHF
TGTGCCAGCAGCCAGGTAGGGGGGTCAGCCCAGCATTTT
>TRBJ2-7|16|.|.|TRBV27
CASSLSAGEPSYEQYF
TGTGCCAGCAGTTTATCGGCAGGGGAGCCATCCTACGAGCAGTACTTC
>TRBJ2-7|16|.|.|TRBV4-2
CASSQEEGLLSYEQYF
TGTGCCAGCAGCCAAGAAGAGGGACTCCTTTCCTACGAGCAGTACTTC
>TRBJ1-2|15|.|TRBD1|TRBV25-1
CASSDVPGQEHGYTF
TGTGCCAGCAGTGATGTCCCGGGACAGGAACATGGCTACACCTTC
>TRBJ2-7|16|.|TRBD2|TRBV7-9
CASSRLAGSSYNEQYF
TGTGCCAGCAGCCGCTTAGCGGGAAGCTCCTACAATGAGCAGTACTTC
>TRBJ1-1|12|.|.|TRBV5-6
CASSPKTAKAFF
TGTGCCAGCAGCCCCAAGACAGCAAAGGCTTTCTTT
>TRBJ2-7|16|few|TRBD2|TRBV28
CASSFGRGGHLYEQYF
TGTGCCAGCAGTTTCGGGAGGGGGGGACACCTCTACGAGCAGTACTTC
>TRBJ1-1|14|.|.|TRBV3-1
CASSQVTVNTEAFF
TGTGCCAGCAGCCAAGTAACAGTGAACACTGAAGCTTTCTTT
>TRBJ2-5|15|few|.|TRBV27
CASSSYGEIQETQYF
TGTGCCAGCAGCTCCTATGGGGAGATCCAAGAGACCCAGTACTTC
>TRBJ1-2|15|.|TRBD1|TRBV6-5
CASSYRGQGNYGYTF
TGTGCCAGCAGTTACAGGGGACAGGGTAACTATGGCTACACCTTC
>TRBJ2-7|16|few|.|TRBV7-9
CASSLVGGIGSSEQYF
TGTGCCAGCAGCTTAGTTGGAGGTATCGGATCCTCCGAGCAGTACTTC
>TRBJ1-2|14|.|TRBD1|TRBV3-1
CASNRQGGSKGYTF
TGTGCCAGCAACCGACAGGGAGGCTCTAAGGGCTACACCTTC
>TRBJ2-1|16|few|TRBD2|TRBV4-2
CASSQGSGSSYNEQFF
TGTGCCAGCAGCCAAGGAAGCGGGAGCTCCTACAATGAGCAGTTCTTC
>TRBJ2-5|15|.|.|TRBV7-2
CASSFGGAVRETQYF
TGTGCCAGCAGCTTCGGGGGAGCGGTTCGGGAGACCCAGTACTTC
>TRBJ2-2|16|.|TRBD2|TRBV20-1
CSARDTLAGYTGELFF
TGCAGTGCTAGAGATACGCTAGCGGGATACACCGGGGAGCTGTTTTTT
>TRBJ1-6|15|.|.|TRBV20-1
CSARVRTSYNSPLHF
TGCAGTGCTAGAGTTAGAACATCGTATAATTCACCCCTCCACTTT
>TRBJ1-1|14|.|TRBD1|TRBV6-5
CASSSRQGSSEAFF
TGTGCCAGCAGTTCCCGACAGGGTTCCTCTGAAGCTTTCTTT
>TRBJ2-5|17|few|TRBD1|TRBV3-1
CASRNPGTGPIQGGQYF
TGTGCCAGCAGGAACCCCGGGACAGGGCCCATCCAAGGGGGCCAGTACTTC
>TRBJ2-1|17|.|.|TRBV9
CASSPHGGLLSYNEQFF
TGTGCCAGCAGCCCCCACGGAGGGCTCCTCTCCTACAATGAGCAGTTCTTC
>TRBJ2-1|14|few|TRBD1|TRBV5-1
CASSVGTGVNEQFF
TGCGCCAGCAGCGTCGGGACAGGTGTCAATGAGCAGTTCTTC
>TRBJ2-7|14|.|.|TRBV2
CASRVQGGCYEQYF
TGTGCCAGCAGGGTGCAGGGGGGTTGCTACGAGCAGTACTTC
>TRBJ2-5|12|.|.|TRBV20-1
CSETAPNNEQYF
TGCAGTGAGACAGCTCCCAACAATGAGCAGTACTTC
>TRBJ2-3|14|many|TRBD1|TRBV10-3
CAIAGQGNTDTQYF
TGTGCCATCGCTGGACAGGGAAACACAGATACGCAGTATTTT
>TRBJ2-1|13|.|.|TRBV24-1
CATSVQRWGEQFF
TGTGCCACCAGTGTTCAGAGGTGGGGTGAGCAGTTCTTC
>TRBJ1-6|20|.|.|TRBV7-9
CASSPASGQGISSYNSPLHF
TGTGCCAGCAGCCCTGCCAGCGGGCAGGGAATCAGCTCCTATAATTCACCCCTCCACTTT
>TRBJ2-2|17|.|.|TRBV3-1
CASSQRSPSEAPGELFF
TGTGCCAGCAGCCAGCGGTCCCCTAGCGAGGCACCCGGGGAGCTGTTTTTT
>TRBJ1-1|14|few|.|TRBV4-1
CASSSDIWNTEAFF
TGCGCCAGCAGCTCGGACATCTGGAACACTGAAGCTTTCTTT
>TRBJ1-2|13|many|.|TRBV11-2
CASSHPGVGGYTF
TGTGCCAGCAGCCATCCTGGGGTAGGAGGCTACACCTTC
>TRBJ1-1|14|few|TRBD1|TRBV12-3/TRBV12-4
CASSLTGQVAEAFF
TGTGCCAGCAGTTTAACCGGACAGGTAGCCGAAGCTTTCTTT
>TRBJ2-7|15|.|TRBD1|TRBV5-1
CASSYWTGGSYEQYF
TGCGCCAGCAGCTACTGGACAGGGGGTTCCTACGAGCAGTACTTC
>TRBJ1-2|15|.|.|TRBV7-9
CASPTLTGTNYGYTF
TGTGCCAGCCCCACCTTGACAGGAACCAACTATGGCTACACCTTC
>TRBJ1-1|19|.|TRBD1|TRBV10-3
CAISPSLYPREGAGTEAFF
TGTGCCATCAGCCCCTCCCTCTATCCCCGGGAGGGGGCAGGAACTGAAGCTTTCTTT
>TRBJ2-3|13|many|TRBD2|TRBV29-1
CSVTTSGTDTQYF
TGCAGCGTCACGACTAGCGGCACAGATACGCAGTATTTT
>TRBJ1-2|13|.|TRBD1|TRBV28
CASRQQGAIGYTF
TGTGCCAGCAGGCAACAGGGGGCGATTGGCTACACCTTC